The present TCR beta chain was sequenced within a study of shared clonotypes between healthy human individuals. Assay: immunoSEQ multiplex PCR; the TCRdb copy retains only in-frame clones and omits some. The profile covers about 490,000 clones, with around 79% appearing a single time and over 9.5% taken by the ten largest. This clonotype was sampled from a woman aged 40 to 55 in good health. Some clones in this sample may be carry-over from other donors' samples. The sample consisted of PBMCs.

This chain's CDR3 is CASKTTLGAGYEQYF. The CDR3 bases are TGTGCCAGCAAAACAACCCTCGGAGCGGGCTACGAGCAGTACTTC. This chain uses TRBV27 with TRBJ2-7; TRBD2 is a possible D gene (6 bases). V lost 7 bases and J lost 3, with 19 bases in between. CDR3 size: 15 residues. Germline V gene sequence: CDR1 MNHEY, CDR2 SMNVEV (reference sequence).